This paragraph reports one T cell receptor (beta chain). Its antigen is as yet unknown. All donors participated as healthy donors of bone marrow. A multiplex PCR was run with 60 Vbeta primers and 13 Jbeta primers. The method was immunoSEQ multiplex PCR; TCRdb's version includes in-frame clones alone and lacks a portion of them. This sample's clone table lists tens of thousands of clones. These data are taken from a study of cytomegalovirus exposure and HLA in healthy donors. Study-wide findings and caveats: The authors enumerated over 150 TCR beta chains as linked to cytomegalovirus.

The receptor comes from a woman younger than 30 in good health and CMV-seronegative. Sequenced sample: PBMCs.

The CDR3 DNA follows: TGTGCCAGCGGAGGAATAGGGGACTCGGGTGAAAAACTGTTTTTT. Amino acids: CASGGIGDSGEKLFF. The chain links TRBV25-1 to TRBJ1-4, with D possibly being TRBD1 (5 bases). Germline V CDR1 and CDR2: MGHDK, SYGVNS. This CDR3 comprises 15 residues. The V gene lost 8 bases and the J gene lost 7 bases, with 20 bases spanning the gap.